The T cell receptor (beta chain) described here comes from a study of vaccination and CD4 T cells after COVID-19. At the level of the study: Overlapping SARS-CoV-2, HCoV-NL63, HCoV-OC43 and HCoV-229E spike peptides stimulated the cells.

Regarding this clonotype: Its specificity is not known.

Once obtained from cultured CD4+ T cells, the DNA was sequenced using the Oncomine TCR Beta short-read assay. TCRdb used MiXCR to reprocess the PCR reads, holding one entry per CDR3 protein. The sample has 8,500 to 14,000 distinct CDR3 sequences; roughly 47% are singletons. The sample's treatment: roughly 10-day PBMC culture with coronavirus spike peptide pools or control peptides (ViraFEST assay). Peptide pool stimulation in ViraFEST expanded antigen-specific T cells, whose TCRs were then sequenced. Whole-study results and caveats: Within the convalescent patients, spike mono-reactivity was found in 304 of 307 vaccine-specific clones. The study examined relatively few convalescent patients and included no early post-infection timepoints.

Trimming took 3 bases from V and 7 from J; bases not matched to a gene: 5. CDR3 length: 14 amino acids. Germline V gene lookup returns CDR1 KGHDR and CDR2 SFDVKD. The origin of this receptor is a human donor who had recovered from COVID-19. Sequencing used CD4+ T cells from blood, cultured in vitro. The V call is TRBV24-1, the J call TRBJ1-5, with 7 bases matching TRBD1. The CDR3 DNA reads TGTGCCACCAGTGATGGAAGGGGACAGCAGCCCCAGCATTTT. Encoded protein: CATSDGRGQQPQHF.